A single sample is the source of the 2 T cell receptor beta chains below, sequenced in a study of blood T cell repertoires in COVID-19. Here immunoSEQ multiplex PCR was the method, and the copy in TCRdb shows in-frame clones only, minus some. The table has more than 200,000 clones, just over 85% seen once. Specimen: peripheral blood. These receptor sequences come from a man over 45 with COVID-19, enrolled during active disease.

V usage is TRBV4-3 and J usage is TRBJ2-3, with D possibly TRBD1 on 5 matching bases. Germline values: CDR1 LGHNA, CDR2 YSLEER. This CDR3 has 15 residues. Trimming removed 0 bases from V and 3 bases from J, with 10 bases in between. Here the CDR3 DNA reads TGCGCCAGCAGCCAAGAAGTGACAGAGACAGATACGCAGTATTTT. This encodes CASSQEVTETDTQYF.

For the CDR3, the DNA is TGTGCCAGCGAACCAACGGGACAGGGAAAAACCGGGGAGCTGTTTTTT. It specifies CASEPTGQGKTGELFF. The chain employs TRBV28 and TRBJ2-2; 9 bases are a match to TRBD1. The CDR3 has 16 residues. With V trimmed by 8 bases and J by 5 bases, 12 bases remained unmatched. Germline loops: CDR1 MDHEN, CDR2 SYDVKM.